The clone carrying this T cell receptor beta chain was counted at least ten times. These data are taken from a study of T cells after yellow fever vaccination. Study context: When fractions had low cell numbers, they were prepared with SMART-Seq v4 Ultra Low Input.

V lost 0 bases and J 5 bases, leaving 14 bases between the germline ends. The CDR3 is 16 amino acids. Universal primer sites and UMIs were introduced during 5'RACE template-switching synthesis of TCR cDNA. TCRdb used MiXCR to reprocess the 5' RACE reads, holding one entry per CDR3 protein. The repertoire holds about 250,000 distinct CDR3 sequences, with about 3.7% as singletons. The chain combines TRBV23-1 with TRBJ2-1, with D perhaps matching TRBD2 (5 bases). TRBV23-1 is flagged as an ORF with uncertain function. This TCR was sampled from a man aged 18 to 29 who received the YFV17D yellow fever vaccine. The sequencing used PBMCs, collected 15 days after the yellow fever booster vaccination. Written as DNA, the CDR3 is TGCGCCAGCAGTCAATCGGCCAGGCCCGGGGACAATGAGCAGTTCTTC. Its protein is CASSQSARPGDNEQFF.